This T cell receptor beta chain was captured in a study of human T cells and chemical hapten exposure. About the study: DPC 0.01% went on the upper back by patch test, with reading at 6 days. The variation in per-sample TCR yields arose mainly from small differences in pooled library volumes. Findings of the study overall: Donors, who had alopecia, may show an immune response that differs from healthy people's.

The CDR3 covers 16 residues. The sample's time point: patch test 1, 2 weeks after DPC sensitization. Treatment specified: therapeutic diphenylcyclopropenone sensitization with weekly scalp DPC. On this clonotype itself: Its antigen is still unknown.

One entry per CDR3 protein results from TCRdb running MiXCR on the RACE reads. The sample comprises about 100,000 distinct CDR3 sequences, approximately 9.9% of which are singletons, and approximately 4% rests with the top ten. This receptor was obtained from a woman aged 40 to 50 with alopecia areata. Some clones in this sample may be carry-over from other donors' samples. The J gene is TRBJ2-2, the V gene TRBV21-1; the table's D call, TRBD1, has no DNA check behind it. TRBV21-1 is classified as a pseudogene. This specimen was whole blood, taken in connection with sensitization to the hapten diphenylcyclopropenone (DPC). The CDR3 bases are TGTGCCAGCAGCAAATTAAGGGGGCGAGACACCGGGGAGCTGTTTTTT. It translates to CASSKLRGRDTGELFF.